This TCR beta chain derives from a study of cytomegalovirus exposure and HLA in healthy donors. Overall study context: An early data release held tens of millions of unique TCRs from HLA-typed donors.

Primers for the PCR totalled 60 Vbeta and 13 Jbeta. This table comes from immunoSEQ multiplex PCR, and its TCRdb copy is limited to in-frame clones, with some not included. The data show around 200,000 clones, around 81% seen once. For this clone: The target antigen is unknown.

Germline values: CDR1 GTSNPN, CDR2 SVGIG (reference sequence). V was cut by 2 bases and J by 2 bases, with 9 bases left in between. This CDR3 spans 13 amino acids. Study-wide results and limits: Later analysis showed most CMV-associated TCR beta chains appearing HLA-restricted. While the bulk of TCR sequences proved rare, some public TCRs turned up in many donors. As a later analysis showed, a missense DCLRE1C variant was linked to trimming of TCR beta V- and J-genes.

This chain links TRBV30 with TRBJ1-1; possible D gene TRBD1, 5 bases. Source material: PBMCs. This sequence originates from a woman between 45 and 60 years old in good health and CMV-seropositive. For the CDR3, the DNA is TGTGCCTGGAGTCTAGGGGCTAACACTGAAGCTTTCTTT. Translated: CAWSLGANTEAFF.